These 3 T cell receptor beta chains came from one sample sequenced in a study of neoadjuvant anti-PD-1 for oral cavity cancer. Time point: after neoadjuvant nivolumab, at surgical resection. Assay: immunoSEQ multiplex PCR; the TCRdb copy retains only in-frame clones and omits some. The sample records fewer than 11,000 clones, around three fifths being singletons. The source material was tumor tissue, sampled after nivolumab (anti-PD-1) treatment. These receptors came from a person aged 40 to 85 with oral cavity squamous cell carcinoma.

The rearrangement joins TRBV2 to TRBJ1-3; D not resolved. The CDR3 runs to 12 residues. V lost 6 bases to trimming and J lost 4 bases, with 7 bases between them. Germline V gene lookup returns CDR1 SNHLY and CDR2 FYNNEI. The CDR3 DNA follows: TGTGCCAGCAGCCCACAGGGAAACACCATATATTTT. Translating it yields CASSPQGNTIYF.

CDR3 amino acids: CASSTFRVAGTEAFF. As DNA, the CDR3 is TGTGCCAGCAGCACTTTCAGGGTAGCGGGCACTGAAGCTTTCTTT. This sequence joins TRBV7-2 and TRBJ1-1; D possibly corresponds to TRBD1 (5 bases). This CDR3 has 15 amino acids. V lost 5 bases to trimming and J lost 4 bases, with 17 bases between them. The germline V gene encodes CDR1 SGHTA and CDR2 FQGNSA.

The table lists this clone with a few counts. CDR3 amino acids: CASSLIGSPADTQYF. In nucleotides, the CDR3 is TGTGCCAGCAGCTTAATCGGCTCACCGGCAGATACGCAGTATTTT. V is TRBV7-3 and J is TRBJ2-3; D not resolved. V lost 1 base to trimming and J lost 4 bases, with 12 bases between them. Germline V gene data show CDR1 as SGHTA and CDR2 as FQGTGA. The CDR3 is made up of 15 amino acids.